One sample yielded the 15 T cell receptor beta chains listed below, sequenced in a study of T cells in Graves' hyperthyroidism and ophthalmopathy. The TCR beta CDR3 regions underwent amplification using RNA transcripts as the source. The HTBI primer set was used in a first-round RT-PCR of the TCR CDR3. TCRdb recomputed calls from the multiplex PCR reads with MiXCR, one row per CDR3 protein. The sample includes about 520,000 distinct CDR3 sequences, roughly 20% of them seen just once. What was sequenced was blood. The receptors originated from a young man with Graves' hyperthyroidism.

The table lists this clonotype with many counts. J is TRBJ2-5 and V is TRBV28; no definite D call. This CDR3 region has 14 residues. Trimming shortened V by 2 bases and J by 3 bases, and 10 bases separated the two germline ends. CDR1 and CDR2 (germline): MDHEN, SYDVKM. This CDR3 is CASSLITHKETQYF. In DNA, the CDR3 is TGTGCCAGCAGTTTAATTACTCACAAAGAGACCCAGTACTTC.

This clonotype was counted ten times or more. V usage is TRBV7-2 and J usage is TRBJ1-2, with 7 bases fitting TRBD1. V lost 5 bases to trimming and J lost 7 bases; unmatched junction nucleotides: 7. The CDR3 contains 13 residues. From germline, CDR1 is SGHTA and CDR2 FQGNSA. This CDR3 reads CASSLTGMGGYTF. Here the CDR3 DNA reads TGTGCCAGCAGCCTGACAGGGATGGGTGGCTACACCTTC.

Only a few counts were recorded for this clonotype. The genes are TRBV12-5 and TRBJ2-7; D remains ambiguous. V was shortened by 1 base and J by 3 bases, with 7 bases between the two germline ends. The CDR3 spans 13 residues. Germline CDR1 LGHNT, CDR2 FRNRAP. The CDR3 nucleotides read TGTGCTAGTGGTTTGGAGCTGTTCTACGAGCAGTACTTC. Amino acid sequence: CASGLELFYEQYF.

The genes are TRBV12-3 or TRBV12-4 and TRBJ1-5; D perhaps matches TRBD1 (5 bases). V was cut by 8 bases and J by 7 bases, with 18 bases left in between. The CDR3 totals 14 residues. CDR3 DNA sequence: TGTGCCAGCTGCCTAGAGGGGAATTACCAGCCCCAGCATTTT. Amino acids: CASCLEGNYQPQHF.

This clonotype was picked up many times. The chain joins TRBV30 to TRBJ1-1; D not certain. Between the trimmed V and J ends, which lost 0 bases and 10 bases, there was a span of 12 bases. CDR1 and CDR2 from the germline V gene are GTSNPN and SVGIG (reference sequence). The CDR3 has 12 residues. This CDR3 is CAWSVLAWGAFF. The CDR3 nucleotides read TGTGCCTGGAGTGTACTTGCTTGGGGAGCTTTCTTT.

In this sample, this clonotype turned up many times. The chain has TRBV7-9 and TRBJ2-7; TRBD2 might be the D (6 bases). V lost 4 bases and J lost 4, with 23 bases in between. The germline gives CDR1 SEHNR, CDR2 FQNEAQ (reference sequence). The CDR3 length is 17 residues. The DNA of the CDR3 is TGTGCCAGCAGCTCAACTGTGCCCGGGACGGGGGTGTACGAGCAGTACTTC. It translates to CASSSTVPGTGVYEQYF.

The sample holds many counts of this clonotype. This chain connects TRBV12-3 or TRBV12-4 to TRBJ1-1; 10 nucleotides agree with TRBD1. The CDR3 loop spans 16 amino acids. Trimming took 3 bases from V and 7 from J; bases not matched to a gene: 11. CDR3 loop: CASSFIGTGVPGEAFF. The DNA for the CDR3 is TGTGCCAGCAGTTTCATTGGGACAGGGGTACCTGGTGAAGCTTTCTTT.

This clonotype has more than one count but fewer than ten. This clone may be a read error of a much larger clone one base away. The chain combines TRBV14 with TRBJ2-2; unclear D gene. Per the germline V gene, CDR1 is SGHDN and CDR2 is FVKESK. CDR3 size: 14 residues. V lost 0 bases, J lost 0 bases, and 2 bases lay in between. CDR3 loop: CASSQDANTGELFF. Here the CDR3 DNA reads TGTGCCAGCAGCCAAGATGCGAACACCGGGGAGCTGTTTTTT.

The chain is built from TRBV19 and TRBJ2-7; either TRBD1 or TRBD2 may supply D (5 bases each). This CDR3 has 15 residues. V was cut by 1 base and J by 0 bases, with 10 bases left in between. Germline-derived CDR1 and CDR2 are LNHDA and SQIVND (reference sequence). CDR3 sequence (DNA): TGTGCCAGTAGTATAGCCGGGACGCCCTCCTACGAGCAGTACTTC. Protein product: CASSIAGTPSYEQYF.

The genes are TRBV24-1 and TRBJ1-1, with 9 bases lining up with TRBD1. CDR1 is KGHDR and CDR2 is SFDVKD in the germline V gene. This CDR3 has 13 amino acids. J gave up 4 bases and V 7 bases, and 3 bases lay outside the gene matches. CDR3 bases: TGTGCCACCAGGGACAGGGGTGGCACTGAAGCTTTCTTT. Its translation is CATRDRGGTEAFF.

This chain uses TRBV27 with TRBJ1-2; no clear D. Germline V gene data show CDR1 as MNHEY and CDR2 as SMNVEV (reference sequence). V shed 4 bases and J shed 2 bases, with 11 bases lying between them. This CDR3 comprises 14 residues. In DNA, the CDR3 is TGTGCCAGCAGTTCTGCCCTTGGGAACTATGGCTACACCTTC. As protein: CASSSALGNYGYTF.

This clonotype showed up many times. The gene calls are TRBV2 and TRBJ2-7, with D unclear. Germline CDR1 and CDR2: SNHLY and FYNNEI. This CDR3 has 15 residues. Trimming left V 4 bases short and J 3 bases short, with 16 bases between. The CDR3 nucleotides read TGTGCCAGCAGTGGCAAGCTCCTCTCCAACTACGAGCAGTACTTC. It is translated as CASSGKLLSNYEQYF.

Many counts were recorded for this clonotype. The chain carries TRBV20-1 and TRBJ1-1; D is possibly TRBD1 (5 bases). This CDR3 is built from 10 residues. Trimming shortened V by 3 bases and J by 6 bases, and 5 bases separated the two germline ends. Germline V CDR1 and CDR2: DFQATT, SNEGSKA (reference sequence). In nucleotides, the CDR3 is TGCAGTGCTAGGGGGGCTGAAGCTTTCTTT. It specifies CSARGAEAFF.

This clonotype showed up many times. The CDR3 reads CAWGYHYEQYF. CDR3 nucleotides: TGTGCCTGGGGCTATCACTACGAGCAGTACTTC. This rearrangement joins TRBV30 to TRBJ2-7; unclear D gene. V lost 5 bases, J lost 3 bases, and 8 bases lay in between. The CDR3 contains 11 residues. Germline CDR1 reads GTSNPN; CDR2 reads SVGIG (reference sequence). The whole variable domain, remainder taken from reference TRBV30 and TRBJ2-7, is SQTIHQWPATLVQPVGSPLSLECTVEGTSNPNLYWYRQAAGRGLQLLFYSVGIGQISSEVPQNLSASRPQDRQFILSSKKLLLSDSGFYLCAWGYHYEQYFGPGTRLTVT.

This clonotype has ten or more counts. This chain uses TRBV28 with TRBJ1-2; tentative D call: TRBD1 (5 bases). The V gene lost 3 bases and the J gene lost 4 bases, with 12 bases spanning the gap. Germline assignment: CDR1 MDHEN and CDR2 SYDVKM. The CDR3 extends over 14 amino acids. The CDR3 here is CASSFQGWGYGYTF. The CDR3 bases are TGTGCCAGCAGTTTCCAGGGTTGGGGCTATGGCTACACCTTC.